Presented here are 10 T cell receptor beta chains from one specimen sequenced in a study of CD8+CD57+ T cells in acquired aplastic anemia. Researchers used genomic DNA as the template to profile TCR beta VDJ and CDR3. Each CDR3 protein is one row after TCRdb ran MiXCR on the reads. Of roughly 290,000 distinct CDR3 sequences listed, approximately 57% are singletons. All patients picked for sequencing had shown, by flow cytometry, an expansion of CD8+CD57+ cells. Input material: sorted CD4+, CD8+, or CD8+CD57+ T cells (not recorded which) from PBMCs. The receptors stem from a human donor with aplastic anemia.

The V gene is TRBV25-1, the J gene TRBJ1-6; unclear D gene. This CDR3 is built from 17 residues. Trimming shortened V by 1 base and J by 5 bases, and 15 bases separated the two germline ends. Germline V gene sequence: CDR1 MGHDK, CDR2 SYGVNS. CDR3 in DNA: TGTGCCAGCAGTGAATCCCGGCAGCTTCAAGATAATTCACCCCTCCACTTT. This codes for CASSESRQLQDNSPLHF. Full variable domain (outside the CDR3, taken from reference TRBV25-1 and TRBJ1-6): EADIYQTPRYLVIGTGKKITLECSQTMGHDKMYWYQQDPGMELHLIHYSYGVNSTEKGDLSSESTVSRIRTEHFPLTLESARPSHTSQYLCASSESRQLQDNSPLHFGNGTRLTVT.

The chain employs TRBV19 and TRBJ2-7; 7 bases match TRBD1. The CDR3 has 13 residues. J lost 2 bases, V lost 8 bases, and 6 bases had no gene match. Germline V CDR1 and CDR2: LNHDA, SQIVND (reference sequence). The CDR3, as DNA: TGTGCCAGTGGTGACAGGGCCGCCTACGAGCAGTACTTC. This translates into CASGDRAAYEQYF.

The CDR3 DNA follows: TGTGCCATCAGTGTAGGACTAGCGGGATCAAATGAGCAGTTCTTC. It encodes CAISVGLAGSNEQFF. The V call is TRBV10-3, the J call TRBJ2-1; 12 bases line up with TRBD2. The CDR3 runs 15 residues. In germline, CDR1 is ENHRY, CDR2 SYGVKD. The J segment lost 7 bases and the V segment lost 4 bases, leaving 5 bases of the junction unmatched.

Of note for this clonotype: At one boundary the junction diverges from the germline segment, which might be a read error. CDR3 sequence: CASSLARRVTYNEQSF. The CDR3 coding sequence is TGTGCCAGCAGCTTAGCCAGGAGGGTTACCTACAATGAGCAGTCCTTC. V and J are TRBV7-2 and TRBJ2-1, with D perhaps TRBD2 (6 bases). The CDR3 runs 16 residues. Germline V lookup: CDR1 SGHTA, CDR2 FQGNSA. The whole variable domain, filled in from reference TRBV7-2 and TRBJ2-1, reads GAGVSQSPSNKVTEKGKDVELRCDPISGHTALYWYRQSLGQGLEFLIYFQGNSAPDKSGLPSDRFSAERTGGSVSTLTIQRTQQEDSAVYLCASSLARRVTYNEQSFGPGTRLTVL.

CDR3 residues: CASSLVGRGGNTIYF. The CDR3 DNA reads as TGTGCCAGCAGCTTGGTGGGCAGGGGTGGAAACACCATATATTTT. This chain joins TRBV5-8 and TRBJ1-3; TRBD1 might be the D (6 bases). V lost 0 bases and J lost 3, with 10 bases in between. The CDR3 runs 15 residues. The germline gives CDR1 SGHTS, CDR2 YDEGEE.

This sequence joins TRBV6-6 and TRBJ1-2, with TRBD1 matching 7 bases. The CDR3 runs to 13 residues. After removal of 3 bases from V and 4 bases from J, the junction contained 2 bases not matched to a gene. Germline V gene data show CDR1 as MNHNY and CDR2 as SVGAGI (reference sequence). The CDR3 nucleotides read TGTGCCAGCAGTTATGACAGGGTCTATGGCTACACCTTC. This translates into CASSYDRVYGYTF.

At least ten counts were recorded for this clonotype. The V gene is TRBV6-1, the J gene TRBJ2-2, with 7 bases aligning to TRBD1. Losses at the gene ends were 6 bases for V and 2 bases for J; bases not matched to a gene: 3. CDR1 is MNHNS and CDR2 is SASEGT in the germline V gene. The CDR3 runs to 14 residues. The CDR3: CASRGQINTGELFF. The CDR3 DNA sequence: TGTGCCAGCAGGGGACAGATCAACACCGGGGAGCTGTTTTTT.

The V call is TRBV15, the J call TRBJ1-6; the D gene is possibly TRBD1 (5 bases). V shed 0 bases and J shed 13 bases, with 13 bases lying between them. Germline V gene lookup returns CDR1 LNHNV and CDR2 YYDKDF (reference sequence). CDR3 length: 14 amino acids. The DNA for the CDR3 is TGTGCCACCAGCAGAGATAGACAGTCGGGGCCCCTCCACTTT. This sequence encodes CATSRDRQSGPLHF. Together with reference TRBV15 and TRBJ1-6, the CDR3 gives the full variable domain: DAMVIQNPRYQVTQFGKPVTLSCSQTLNHNVMYWYQQKSSQAPKLLFHYYDKDFNNEADTPDNFQSRRPNTSFCFLDIRSPGLGDTAMYLCATSRDRQSGPLHFGNGTRLTVT.

This chain connects TRBV2 to TRBJ1-2; TRBD1 matches 7 bases. The CDR3 sequence is 15 residues long. The V and J ends lost 8 bases and 8 bases, in that order; junction bases with no gene match: 17. Per the germline V gene, CDR1 is SNHLY and CDR2 is FYNNEI. The CDR3 spells CASSQGRGPGWGYTF. The DNA for the CDR3 is TGTGCCAGCTCCCAGGGAAGGGGGCCCGGCTGGGGCTACACCTTC.

The chain links TRBV28 to TRBJ1-1; 7 bases line up with TRBD1. This CDR3 region has 11 residues. With V trimmed by 6 bases and J by 7 bases, 2 bases remained unmatched. Germline V gene sequence: CDR1 MDHEN, CDR2 SYDVKM. The DNA of the CDR3 is TGTGCCAGCAGAGGGGGCTTTGAAGCTTTCTTT. The encoded protein is CASRGGFEAFF.